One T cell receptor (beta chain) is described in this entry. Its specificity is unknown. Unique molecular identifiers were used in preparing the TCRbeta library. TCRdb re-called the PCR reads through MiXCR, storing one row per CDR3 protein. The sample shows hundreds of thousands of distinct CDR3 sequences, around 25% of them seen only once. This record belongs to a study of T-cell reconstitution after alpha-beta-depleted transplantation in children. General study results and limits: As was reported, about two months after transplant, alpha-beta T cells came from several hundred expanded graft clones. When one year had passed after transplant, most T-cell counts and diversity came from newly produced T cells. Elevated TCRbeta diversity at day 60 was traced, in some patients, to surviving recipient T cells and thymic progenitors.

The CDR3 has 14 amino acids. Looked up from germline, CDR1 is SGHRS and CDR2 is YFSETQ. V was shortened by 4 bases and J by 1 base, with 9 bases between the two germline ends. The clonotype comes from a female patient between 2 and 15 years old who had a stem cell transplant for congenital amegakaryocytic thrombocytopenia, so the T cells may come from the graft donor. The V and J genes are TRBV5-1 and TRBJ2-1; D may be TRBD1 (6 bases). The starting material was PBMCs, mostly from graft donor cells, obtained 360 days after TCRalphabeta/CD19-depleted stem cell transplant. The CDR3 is CASSTQGSYNEQFF. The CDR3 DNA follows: TGCGCCAGCAGCACTCAGGGGTCCTACAATGAGCAGTTCTTC.